Listed here are 23 T cell receptor beta chains from one sample, sequenced in a study of graft-versus-host responses after intestinal transplantation. For these TCRs, the target antigens are not known. TCRdb keeps only in-frame clones here, not all; method: immunoSEQ multiplex PCR. The data show about 100,000 clones, with about 90% seen just once and over 0.95% held by the top ten. The specimen comprised unstimulated CD4+ T cells sorted from spleen or lymph node cells, sampled before transplant. The receptors come from a human donor who was the organ donor for an intestinal transplant.

The chain combines TRBV28 with TRBJ1-6, with D uncertain. Trimming pared 2 bases from V and 12 bases from J, leaving 14 bases between. The CDR3 extends over 14 amino acids. Per germline, CDR1 MDHEN and CDR2 SYDVKM. The CDR3 here is CASSLKGVLQPLHF. The CDR3 bases are TGTGCCAGCAGTTTAAAGGGAGTCCTACAACCCCTCCACTTT.

The genes are TRBV7-3 and TRBJ1-1; D is uncertain. The CDR3 runs 13 residues. In germline, CDR1 is SGHTA, CDR2 FQGTGA. Trimming removed 5 bases from V and 4 bases from J, with 11 bases in between. CDR3 nucleotides: TGTGCCAGCAGCCAACACGCGGGCACTGAAGCTTTCTTT. Translated: CASSQHAGTEAFF.

CDR3 sequence reads: CASRGQGNTEAFF. The DNA of the CDR3 is TGTGCCAGCAGGGGACAGGGGAACACTGAAGCTTTCTTT. The chain uses TRBV28 and TRBJ1-1, with 9 bases fitting TRBD1. CDR3 length equals 13 residues. V was pared by 6 bases and J by 1 base, with 0 bases of the junction left unmatched. Germline V gene sequence: CDR1 MDHEN, CDR2 SYDVKM.

This sequence joins TRBV19 and TRBJ2-7, with 7 nucleotides matching TRBD2. Germline-derived CDR1 and CDR2 are LNHDA and SQIVND (reference sequence). CDR3 length: 15 residues. With 5 bases clipped from V and 0 bases from J, the junction kept 7 bases outside the gene matches. The CDR3 here is CASSVALAASYEQYF. For the CDR3, the DNA is TGTGCCAGTAGTGTTGCTCTAGCGGCCTCCTACGAGCAGTACTTC. The full variable domain, in which reference TRBV19 and TRBJ2-7 provide the parts outside the CDR3, is DGGITQSPKYLFRKEGQNVTLSCEQNLNHDAMYWYRQDPGQGLRLIYYSQIVNDFQKGDIAEGYSVSREKKESFPLTVTSAQKNPTAFYLCASSVALAASYEQYFGPGTRLTVT.

The V call is TRBV2, the J call TRBJ1-5, with TRBD1 matching 7 bases. Germline CDR1 reads SNHLY; CDR2 reads FYNNEI. This CDR3 region has 12 residues. With 8 bases clipped from V and 7 bases from J, the junction kept 5 bases outside the gene matches. The CDR3 is CASSRDSQPQHF. In nucleotides, the CDR3 is TGTGCCAGCTCTAGGGACAGCCAGCCCCAGCATTTT.

V is TRBV29-1 and J is TRBJ2-7; 7 bases fit TRBD1. Trimming at V came to 4 bases and at J to 1 base, leaving 4 bases not matched to a gene. Germline lookup yields CDR1 SQVTM and CDR2 ANQGSEA. The CDR3 loop spans 13 amino acids. In DNA form, the CDR3 reads TGCAGCGTTGGGACAGGAGCTTCCTACGAGCAGTACTTC. It translates to CSVGTGASYEQYF.

The chain joins TRBV19 to TRBJ2-5, with TRBD2 as a possible D gene (5 bases). CDR1 LNHDA and CDR2 SQIVND come from the germline V gene (reference sequence). This CDR3 has 14 residues. V was pared by 3 bases and J by 2 bases, with 10 bases between. The CDR3, as DNA: TGTGCCAGTAGTATCCAAGCGGCTCAAGAGACCCAGTACTTC. Protein: CASSIQAAQETQYF.

This chain connects TRBV7-9 to TRBJ1-6, with D uncertain. This CDR3 contains 15 residues. Trimming removed 6 bases from V and 10 bases from J, with 19 bases in between. The germline V gene has CDR1 SEHNR and CDR2 FQNEAQ (reference sequence). The CDR3 DNA sequence: TGTGCCAGCAGTCCCAAGACAAATAGCAGGTCACCCCTCCACTTT. Amino acids: CASSPKTNSRSPLHF.

The chain uses TRBV6-1 and TRBJ1-4; D gene unclear. This CDR3 is built from 13 residues. Per the germline V gene, CDR1 is MNHNS and CDR2 is SASEGT. V was cut by 7 bases and J by 4 bases, with 10 bases left in between. In DNA form, the CDR3 reads TGTGCCAGCAAAGCCGGGAGTAATGAAAAACTGTTTTTT. The encoded protein is CASKAGSNEKLFF.

The CDR3, as DNA: TGTGCCAGCAGCCAGGGGGGGTTAGGTCAGCCCCAGCATTTT. It yields the protein CASSQGGLGQPQHF. This sequence joins TRBV11-2 and TRBJ1-5, with TRBD1 matching over 7 bases. V shed 5 bases and J 6 bases; nucleotides not matched to a gene: 7. Germline V CDR1 and CDR2: SGHAT, FQNNGV. The CDR3 extends over 14 amino acids. Drawing the rest from reference TRBV11-2 and TRBJ1-5, the complete variable domain is EAGVAQSPRYKIIEKRQSVAFWCNPISGHATLYWYQQILGQGPKLLIQFQNNGVVDDSQLPKDRFSAERLKGVDSTLKIQPAKLEDSAVYLCASSQGGLGQPQHFGDGTRLSIL.

The V and J genes are TRBV7-9 and TRBJ1-3, with 10 bases aligning to TRBD1. The CDR3 extends over 17 amino acids. Germline CDR1 reads SEHNR; CDR2 reads FQNEAQ (reference sequence). Losses at the gene ends were 5 bases for V and 0 bases for J; bases not matched to a gene: 7. CDR3 DNA sequence: TGTGCCAGCAGCCCGGGACAGGGGCCGATCTCTGGAAACACCATATATTTT. The encoded protein is CASSPGQGPISGNTIYF.

The rearrangement joins TRBV18 to TRBJ1-2; 9 bases fit TRBD1. Germline trimming cut 2 bases from V and 6 bases from J; bases unmatched to any gene: 4. The CDR3 totals 14 residues. The germline V gene has CDR1 KGHSH and CDR2 LQKENI. The CDR3 nucleotides are TGTGCCAGCTCACCAGGGACAGGGTTAAATGGCTACACCTTC. It specifies CASSPGTGLNGYTF.

This rearrangement joins TRBV6-5 to TRBJ2-1; TRBD2 aligns across 9 bases. Germline V CDR1 and CDR2: MNHEY, SVGAGI. Trimming cost V 6 bases and J 2 bases; bases outside gene matches: 5. The CDR3 loop spans 15 amino acids. CDR3 nucleotides: TGTGCCAGCAGGAACCGACTAGCGGCCTACAATGAGCAGTTCTTC. This translates into CASRNRLAAYNEQFF.

V and J are TRBV5-5 and TRBJ1-4; D is uncertain. Trimming stripped 4 bases from V and 0 bases from J, with 7 bases between. CDR3 length: 14 residues. CDR1 and CDR2 (germline): SGHKS, YYEKEE (reference sequence). In nucleotides, the CDR3 is TGTGCCAGCAGCCGGACGTCAACTAATGAAAAACTGTTTTTT. It translates to CASSRTSTNEKLFF.

V and J are TRBV5-6 and TRBJ2-5, with a weak D call TRBD1 (6 bases). Looked up from germline, CDR1 is SGHDT and CDR2 is YYEEEE. The ends were cut back, 2 bases at V and 4 bases at J, with 15 bases in the middle. The length of the CDR3 is 15 residues. CDR3 nucleotides: TGTGCCAGCAGCTTACGGCAGGGGTATGTAGAGACCCAGTACTTC. Translating it yields CASSLRQGYVETQYF.

This chain joins TRBV7-2 and TRBJ2-5, with D possibly TRBD2 on 6 matching bases. V gave up 7 bases and J gave up 5 bases, with 11 bases separating them. Germline CDR1 and CDR2: SGHTA and FQGNSA. This CDR3 spans 12 amino acids. In DNA form, the CDR3 reads TGTGCCAGCATGGCGGGGCGGGAGACCCAGTACTTC. It specifies CASMAGRETQYF.

The chain employs TRBV28 and TRBJ1-4; 9 nucleotides align to TRBD1. V trimming: 5 bases; J trimming: 10 bases; junction bases outside the gene matches: 8. The CDR3 has 14 residues. Germline V lookup: CDR1 MDHEN, CDR2 SYDVKM. The CDR3 loop is CASSLPRQGGKLFF. CDR3 in DNA: TGTGCCAGCAGTCTCCCGCGACAGGGGGGAAAACTGTTTTTT.

The J gene is TRBJ2-3, the V gene TRBV5-8; 12 bases fit TRBD2. CDR1 and CDR2 (germline): SGHTS, YDEGEE. The J segment lost 5 bases and the V segment lost 4 bases, leaving 8 bases of the junction unmatched. This CDR3 contains 16 residues. The CDR3 nucleotides read TGTGCCAGCAGCCTAGGACTAGCGGGGCCTGAAGATACGCAGTATTTT. Protein product: CASSLGLAGPEDTQYF. The full variable domain, in which reference TRBV5-8 and TRBJ2-3 provide the parts outside the CDR3, is EAGVTQSPTHLIKTRGQQATLRCSPISGHTSVYWYQQALGLGLQFLLWYDEGEERNRGNFPPRFSGRQFPNYSSELNVNALELEDSALYLCASSLGLAGPEDTQYFGPGTRLTVL.

The genes are TRBV7-2 and TRBJ1-6, with D perhaps TRBD1 (6 bases). Germline V gene sequence: CDR1 SGHTA, CDR2 FQGNSA. The CDR3 runs to 14 residues. Trimming removed 5 bases at V and 9 bases at J, with 14 bases between. The CDR3 is CASSRGAGSSPLHF. In nucleotides, the CDR3 is TGTGCCAGCAGCCGGGGGGCCGGTAGTTCACCCCTCCACTTT.

The chain couples TRBV11-2 to TRBJ1-2; a weak D match, TRBD1 (6 bases). There are 15 residues in the CDR3. CDR1 SGHAT and CDR2 FQNNGV come from the germline V gene. Trimming shortened V by 2 bases and J by 5 bases, and 15 bases separated the two germline ends. The CDR3 DNA reads as TGTGCCAGCAGCTTAACCCAGGGGCGTACGTATGGCTACACCTTC. Amino acid sequence: CASSLTQGRTYGYTF.

This chain joins TRBV5-1 and TRBJ2-5, with D perhaps matching TRBD1 (5 bases). The V gene lost 4 bases and the J gene lost 2 bases, with 12 bases spanning the gap. The CDR3 covers 14 residues. Germline CDR1 is SGHRS and CDR2 is YFSETQ. The CDR3 sequence is CASSPDSTQETQYF. The CDR3 DNA reads TGCGCCAGCAGCCCTGACAGTACGCAAGAGACCCAGTACTTC.

This chain joins TRBV30 and TRBJ1-5; D is undetermined. Looked up from germline, CDR1 is GTSNPN and CDR2 is SVGIG (reference sequence). CDR3 length: 13 amino acids. The V end was cut by 1 base, the J end by 6 bases, with 10 bases between. CDR3 amino acids: CAWSDEDSQPQHF. The CDR3 bases are TGTGCCTGGAGTGATGAGGATAGTCAGCCCCAGCATTTT. Variable domain in full (rest from reference TRBV30 and TRBJ1-5): SQTIHQWPATLVQPVGSPLSLECTVEGTSNPNLYWYRQAAGRGLQLLFYSVGIGQISSEVPQNLSASRPQDRQFILSSKKLLLSDSGFYLCAWSDEDSQPQHFGDGTRLSIL.

This rearrangement joins TRBV14 to TRBJ1-3; D is unresolved. Trimming stripped 1 base from V and 0 bases from J, with 13 bases between. The CDR3 has 17 amino acids. Germline lookup yields CDR1 SGHDN and CDR2 FVKESK. In DNA form, the CDR3 reads TGTGCCAGCAGCCAAGTTCCACCCGGGAGCTCTGGAAACACCATATATTTT. Translation: CASSQVPPGSSGNTIYF.